A selection of T cell receptor beta chains follows, all from one sample in a study of blood T cell repertoires in COVID-19. TCRdb keeps only in-frame clones here, not all; method: immunoSEQ multiplex PCR. The data contain some 87,000 clones, less than 85% of them singletons. The specimen sequenced was peripheral blood. The receptors shown here come from a human donor in a cohort sampled during active COVID-19. Both conserved end residues are part of each CDR3. The size field is filled for only some rows; it gives once, few, many or a size class.

cdr3_aa	clone_size	v_call	j_call
CASILKQGGEAFF	NA	TRBV12-3/TRBV12-4	TRBJ1-1
CASSEERGGTDTQYF	NA	TRBV25-1	TRBJ2-3
CASSAYRFSSGNTIYF	few	TRBV9	TRBJ1-3
CASSGTPNSPLHF	NA	TRBV19	TRBJ1-6
CASSTRATNEKLFF	NA	TRBV6-5	TRBJ1-4
CASSEGTPNQPQHF	NA	TRBV2	TRBJ1-5
CASSLGGLNTGELFF	once	TRBV28	TRBJ2-2
CASSTPPGTGLVTEAFF	NA	TRBV19	TRBJ1-1
CASSRSGLANYNEQFF	once	TRBV3-1/TRBV3-2	TRBJ2-1
CASSPAGTSGRERDTQYF	few	TRBV7-9	TRBJ2-3
CASTTRGITYNSPLHF	NA	TRBV5-1	TRBJ1-6
CASSTSRSPDTQYF	NA	TRBV19	TRBJ2-3
CASSLWRDRATGELFF	NA	TRBV5-1	TRBJ2-2
CASSPRTSGRLRTYEQYF	NA	TRBV7-8	TRBJ2-7
CASSPGQANYEQYF	few	TRBV5-1	TRBJ2-7
CASSPGDNRGYYEQYF	NA	TRBV19	TRBJ2-7
CASSILPAGGRNIQYF	NA	TRBV19	TRBJ2-4
CASSTSGTGKYGYTF	NA	TRBV11-1	TRBJ1-2
CASSQDGSQNTEAFF	NA	TRBV4-2	TRBJ1-1
CASSQQGLANTGELFF	NA	TRBV6-4	TRBJ2-2
CASSNPQGNGNTIYF	NA	TRBV28	TRBJ1-3
CASRSLYLDSPYEQYF	NA	TRBV28	TRBJ2-7
CASSPGQGPYEQYF	few	TRBV18	TRBJ2-7
CAISDFQGGYGYTF	once	TRBV10-3	TRBJ1-2
CAISEGQGGEKLFF	NA	TRBV10-3	TRBJ1-4
CASSPQLAGVNEQYF	NA	TRBV4-1	TRBJ2-7
CASSLAGGAGETQYF	once	TRBV28	TRBJ2-5
CASRFGTGGQPQHF	NA	TRBV27	TRBJ1-5
CASSVLENEQFF	NA	TRBV10-1	TRBJ2-1
CASSLVGGHSGNTIYF	NA	TRBV11-2	TRBJ1-3
CASSLAANTEAFF	once	TRBV6-5	TRBJ1-1
CASSLDVAGGFQETQYF	NA	TRBV7-2	TRBJ2-5
CASSFPTGKAEAFF	few	TRBV5-5	TRBJ1-1
CASSAGGLATHEQYF	NA	TRBV5-1	TRBJ2-7
CASSHVTSGLDNEQFF	NA	TRBV4-1	TRBJ2-1
CASSQGASGGRISTDTQYF	NA	TRBV4-1	TRBJ2-3
CASRTSGTGGTGELFF	few	TRBV5-1	TRBJ2-2
CATSRNGLAGQETQYF	NA	TRBV15	TRBJ2-5
CASSFGSAYEQYF	few	TRBV6-5	TRBJ2-7
CASSLDGTAQETQYF	NA	TRBV11-2	TRBJ2-5
CASSIGVDYEQYF	NA	TRBV19	TRBJ2-7
CASSYSRDRAGNTIYF	few	TRBV6-5	TRBJ1-3
CASSQTLPSNQPQHF	NA	TRBV18	TRBJ1-5
CASSPLGTGEGGVLHF	NA	TRBV18	TRBJ1-6
CATSREKSGSYNEQFF	NA	TRBV15	TRBJ2-1
CASSFTRGEQYF	NA	TRBV12-3/TRBV12-4	TRBJ2-7
CASSAAGTTPSDTQYF	NA	TRBV27	TRBJ2-3
CASSQDPGVRTGELFF	once	TRBV4-1	TRBJ2-2